The 27 T cell receptor beta chains given below trace back to one sample, sequenced in a study of regulatory T cells in long-lasting Graves disease. Time point here: newly diagnosed GD, antithyroid drugs for less than 3 months. RNA extracted from PBMCs served as the sequencing template. Library construction for TCR beta used iRepertoire HTBI primers and Arm-PCR of CDR3 regions. Each CDR3 protein gets one entry after TCRdb re-called the multiplex PCR reads with MiXCR. The sample holds around 400,000 distinct CDR3 sequences, around 15% seen once. Sequences were derived from peripheral blood mononuclear cells (PBMCs), sampled at new diagnosis, from a patient treated with antithyroid drugs. All receptors derive from a female donor with Graves disease.

About this clonotype: A read error is possible here, since a much larger clone lies one base away. The gene calls are TRBV2 and TRBJ2-3, with D perhaps TRBD2 (5 bases). V lost 1 base and J lost 2, with 19 bases in between. The CDR3 is 18 residues long. Germline V lookup: CDR1 SNHLY, CDR2 FYNNEI. CDR3: CASSEVDFLRPDTDTQYF. The CDR3 coding sequence is TGTGCCAGCAGTGAAGTGGACTTCCTCCGGCCTGACACAGATACGCAGTATTTT.

This clonotype was recorded at least ten times. The rearrangement links TRBV29-1 to TRBJ2-5; D unresolved. This CDR3 is 13 amino acids long. Looked up from germline, CDR1 is SQVTM and CDR2 is ANQGSEA. V was pared by 6 bases and J by 2 bases, with 13 bases between. The CDR3 loop is CSVDRLNQETQYF. Written as DNA, the CDR3 is TGCAGCGTAGATAGACTGAATCAAGAGACCCAGTACTTC.

The rearrangement uses TRBV12-3 or TRBV12-4 and TRBJ1-3; unclear D gene. V lost 5 bases and J 6 bases, leaving 11 bases between the germline ends. The CDR3 is 13 residues long. CDR3 amino acids: CASSPTRANTIYF. For the CDR3, the DNA is TGTGCCAGCAGTCCAACCCGAGCAAACACCATATATTTT.

This chain joins TRBV6-1 and TRBJ2-2; D not resolved. The CDR3 loop spans 17 amino acids. In germline, CDR1 is MNHNS, CDR2 SASEGT. Deletions cut 2 bases from V and 0 bases from J, with 13 bases between. CDR3 region: CASSELPVVTNTGELFF. The CDR3 region has the DNA TGTGCCAGCAGTGAATTGCCCGTCGTGACGAACACCGGGGAGCTGTTTTTT.

This clonotype was detected a few times. This chain uses TRBV25-1 with TRBJ1-2; no firm D call. Germline V gene lookup returns CDR1 MGHDK and CDR2 SYGVNS. With 4 bases removed from V and 8 bases from J, the gap between germline ends came to 14 bases. The CDR3 spans 13 residues. Here the CDR3 DNA reads TGTGCCAGCAGTGGATACCGGGCTGGCGGCTACACCTTC. Its protein product is CASSGYRAGGYTF.

This clonotype was detected many times. The V call is TRBV28, the J call TRBJ1-3; 9 positions agree with TRBD1. There are 15 residues in the CDR3. Trimming cost V 5 bases and J 6 bases; bases outside gene matches: 8. The V gene's germline CDR1 is MDHEN and CDR2 SYDVKM. The CDR3 DNA is TGTGCCAGCAGTCCCCCAGGGACAGGGCTAAACACCATATATTTT. This sequence encodes CASSPPGTGLNTIYF.

This rearrangement joins TRBV10-2 to TRBJ2-3; possibly TRBD2 for D (5 bases). V lost 6 bases to trimming and J lost 7 bases, with 23 bases between them. The germline CDR1 and CDR2 sequences are WSHSY and SAAADI. The CDR3 runs to 16 residues. CDR3 nucleotides: TGCGCCAGCAGCCCCGAGGGAGCTTTTGAAATGTATACGCAGTATTTT. Translating gives CASSPEGAFEMYTQYF.

This clonotype was recorded many times. The CDR3 DNA is TGCAGTGCTAGAGATAGGCGCGGGGGGTCTTTTACCACAGATACGCAGTATTTT. Protein sequence: CSARDRRGGSFTTDTQYF. The chain employs TRBV20-1 and TRBJ2-3; 8 nucleotides match TRBD2. The CDR3 has 18 residues. Trimming took 0 bases from V and 2 from J; bases not matched to a gene: 13. Germline V gene lookup returns CDR1 DFQATT and CDR2 SNEGSKA (reference sequence).

This clonotype has at least ten counts. Compared with germline, one end of the junction differs, possibly owing to a read error. The rearrangement uses TRBV20-1 and TRBJ2-3; 7 nucleotides align to TRBD1. CDR3 size: 15 residues. Per germline, CDR1 DFQATT and CDR2 SNEGSKA (reference sequence). Written as DNA, the CDR3 is TGCAGTGCTAGAGGAACAGGGGTCCGCACAGATACGCGGTATTTT. Protein: CSARGTGVRTDTRYF.

In its sample, this clonotype was seen many times. The rearrangement uses TRBV12-3 or TRBV12-4 and TRBJ2-3, with 9 bases fitting TRBD2. The CDR3 covers 16 residues. J gave up 3 bases and V 5 bases, and 9 bases lay outside the gene matches. CDR3: CASSARTSVRTDTQYF. CDR3 DNA sequence: TGTGCCAGCAGTGCCCGGACTAGCGTTCGTACAGATACGCAGTATTTT.

This clonotype was counted at least ten times. The rearrangement joins TRBV2 to TRBJ1-3; 7 nucleotides match TRBD1. The V and J ends lost 7 bases and 9 bases, in that order; junction bases with no gene match: 12. This CDR3 contains 14 residues. The germline V gene encodes CDR1 SNHLY and CDR2 FYNNEI. The CDR3 sequence is CASTGPNQGGTIYF. For the CDR3, the DNA is TGTGCCAGCACGGGACCGAACCAGGGGGGCACCATATATTTT.

Many counts were recorded for this clonotype. The gene calls are TRBV2 and TRBJ1-5; D is unclear. With 6 bases removed from V and 3 bases from J, the gap between germline ends came to 15 bases. The CDR3 runs to 15 residues. Germline CDR1 reads SNHLY; CDR2 reads FYNNEI. CDR3 residues: CASSVRDGNNQPQHF. CDR3 nucleotide sequence: TGTGCCAGCAGCGTACGCGACGGAAACAATCAGCCCCAGCATTTT.

This clonotype was counted many times. The J gene is TRBJ2-7, the V gene TRBV12-3 or TRBV12-4; D not resolved. Trimming pared 6 bases from V and 2 bases from J, leaving 17 bases between. There are 15 residues in the CDR3. The CDR3 reads CASSRYTTSPYEQYF. The CDR3 coding sequence is TGTGCCAGCAGCCGATATACTACTTCACCCTACGAGCAGTACTTC.

This clonotype was picked up many times. The chain is built from TRBV6-1 and TRBJ1-1, with D unresolved. CDR1 MNHNS and CDR2 SASEGT come from the germline V gene. This CDR3 spans 13 amino acids. Trimming removed 5 bases at V and 1 base at J, with 8 bases between. CDR3 sequence reads: CASSTQSNTEAFF. The DNA of the CDR3 is TGTGCCAGCAGTACACAGTCGAACACTGAAGCTTTCTTT.

This clonotype was counted a few times. This rearrangement joins TRBV5-1 to TRBJ2-4; 7 positions match TRBD1. After removal of 5 bases from V and 5 bases from J, the junction contained 4 bases not matched to a gene. The CDR3 contains 13 residues. The germline CDR1 and CDR2 sequences are SGHRS and YFSETQ. In nucleotides, the CDR3 is TGCGCCAGCAGACCGGGACAGCAAAACATTCAGTACTTC. Protein sequence: CASRPGQQNIQYF.

In its sample, this clonotype was seen many times. This sequence joins TRBV2 and TRBJ1-3, with D unclear. V was clipped by 4 bases and J by 3 bases, with 10 bases between them. Germline-derived CDR1 and CDR2 are SNHLY and FYNNEI. The CDR3 loop spans 14 amino acids. The CDR3 loop is CASSGKGDGNTIYF. Written as DNA, the CDR3 is TGTGCCAGCAGTGGAAAGGGAGATGGAAACACCATATATTTT.

This clonotype was observed at least ten times. The chain combines TRBV2 with TRBJ2-5; D is ambiguous. Trimming cost V 7 bases and J 4 bases, with 10 bases left between them. The CDR3 loop spans 12 amino acids. Germline loops: CDR1 SNHLY, CDR2 FYNNEI. CDR3: CASTAGLETQYF. CDR3 nucleotide sequence: TGTGCCAGCACCGCAGGATTAGAGACCCAGTACTTC.

The DNA of the CDR3 is TGTGCCAGCAGCTTGGGACAGGGATACTCTGGAAACACCATATATTTT. Its translation is CASSLGQGYSGNTIYF. The rearrangement uses TRBV5-6 and TRBJ1-3, with 7 bases aligning to TRBD1. The CDR3 is 16 residues long. V gave up 0 bases and J gave up 0 bases; unmatched junction bases: 3. The germline V gene has CDR1 SGHDT and CDR2 YYEEEE.

In this sample, this clonotype turned up many times. The V call is TRBV10-3, the J call TRBJ1-1; D is uncertain. Germline V gene lookup returns CDR1 ENHRY and CDR2 SYGVKD. V was cut by 4 bases and J by 1 base, with 13 bases left in between. The CDR3 length is 15 residues. The CDR3 coding sequence is TGTGCCATCAGTGGTTTTGGATCGGAGAACACTGAAGCTTTCTTT. Protein: CAISGFGSENTEAFF.

This clonotype was counted only a few times. The DNA of the CDR3 is TGCAGCGTTTCTTTCGGCAATCAGCCCCAGCATTTT. The encoded protein is CSVSFGNQPQHF. The chain recombines TRBV29-1 with TRBJ1-5; unclear D gene. The V gene lost 5 bases and the J gene lost 2 bases, with 7 bases spanning the gap. Germline V gene sequence: CDR1 SQVTM, CDR2 ANQGSEA. The CDR3 has 12 residues.

This clonotype was found many times. The chain uses TRBV2 and TRBJ2-3; D call uncertain. Germline CDR1 and CDR2: SNHLY and FYNNEI. V lost 7 bases and J 6 bases, leaving 8 bases between the germline ends. The CDR3 contains 11 residues. CDR3 DNA sequence: TGTGCCAGCACCTATTCGGATACGCAGTATTTT. It encodes CASTYSDTQYF.

This clonotype showed up just a few times. The chain carries TRBV19 and TRBJ1-1; 7 bases line up with TRBD1. The CDR3 runs 13 residues. Trimming at V came to 4 bases and at J to 4 bases, leaving 3 bases not matched to a gene. Germline CDR1 is LNHDA and CDR2 is SQIVND (reference sequence). The CDR3 nucleotides are TGTGCCAGTAGTACGTCAGGGGGCACTGAAGCTTTCTTT. This codes for CASSTSGGTEAFF.

In the case of this clonotype: This clone may be a read error of a much larger clone one base away. The chain carries TRBV4-3 and TRBJ2-3; a possible D gene is TRBD1 (6 bases). The J call is in doubt because the DNA end fits TRBJ1-5 better. In germline, CDR1 is LGHNA, CDR2 YSLEER. CDR3 size: 15 residues. The CDR3 DNA reads TGCGCCAGCAGCCAAGAAGGGACACCAGGTGATACGCAGCATTTT. It translates to CASSQEGTPGDTQHF.

The chain has TRBV28 and TRBJ2-4; D not resolved. V shed 2 bases and J shed 1 base, with 12 bases lying between them. This CDR3 comprises 16 residues. Germline assignment: CDR1 MDHEN and CDR2 SYDVKM. DNA of the CDR3: TGTGCCAGCAGTTTAAATCTCCATCGGGCCAAAAACATTCAGTACTTC. Its translation: CASSLNLHRAKNIQYF.

The chain recombines TRBV9 with TRBJ1-5; possible D gene TRBD1, 5 bases. This CDR3 is built from 14 residues. V lost 3 bases, J lost 1 base, and 8 bases lay in between. The germline V gene encodes CDR1 SGDLS and CDR2 YYNGEE. In DNA form, the CDR3 reads TGTGCCAGCAGCGGAGGACACAGCAATCAGCCCCAGCATTTT. Translated, it gives CASSGGHSNQPQHF. Complete variable domain (other parts from reference TRBV9 and TRBJ1-5): DSGVTQTPKHLITATGQRVTLRCSPRSGDLSVYWYQQSLDQGLQFLIQYYNGEERAKGNILERFSAQQFPDLHSELNLSSLELGDSALYFCASSGGHSNQPQHFGDGTRLSIL.

The CDR3 region is CASKGTGSTNEKLFF. CDR3 DNA sequence: TGCGCCAGCAAGGGGACAGGTTCTACTAATGAAAAACTGTTTTTT. The chain has TRBV10-2 and TRBJ1-4; TRBD1 aligns across 8 bases. J lost 2 bases, V lost 7 bases, and 6 bases had no gene match. The CDR3 contains 15 residues. The germline V gene encodes CDR1 WSHSY and CDR2 SAAADI.

In the case of this clonotype: It may be a read error: a sequence one base away is much more abundant. This chain uses TRBV19 with TRBJ1-1; TRBD1 agrees at 11 bases. Germline V gives CDR1 LNHDA, CDR2 SQIVND (reference sequence). CDR3 length: 15 residues. The CDR3 loop reads CASSAGTGGGTEALF. CDR3 DNA sequence: TGTGCCAGTAGTGCCGGGACAGGGGGAGGCACTGAAGCTCTCTTT.